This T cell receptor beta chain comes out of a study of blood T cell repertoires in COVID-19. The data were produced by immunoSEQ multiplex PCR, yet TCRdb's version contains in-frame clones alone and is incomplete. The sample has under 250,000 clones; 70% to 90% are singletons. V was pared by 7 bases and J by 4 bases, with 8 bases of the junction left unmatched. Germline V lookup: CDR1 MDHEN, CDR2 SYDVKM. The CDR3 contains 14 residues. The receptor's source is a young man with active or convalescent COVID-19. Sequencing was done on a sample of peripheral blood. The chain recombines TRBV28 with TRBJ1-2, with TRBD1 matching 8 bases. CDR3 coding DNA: TGTGCCAGCAACCCCCCGGACAGGGTCTATGGCTACACCTTC. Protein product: CASNPPDRVYGYTF.